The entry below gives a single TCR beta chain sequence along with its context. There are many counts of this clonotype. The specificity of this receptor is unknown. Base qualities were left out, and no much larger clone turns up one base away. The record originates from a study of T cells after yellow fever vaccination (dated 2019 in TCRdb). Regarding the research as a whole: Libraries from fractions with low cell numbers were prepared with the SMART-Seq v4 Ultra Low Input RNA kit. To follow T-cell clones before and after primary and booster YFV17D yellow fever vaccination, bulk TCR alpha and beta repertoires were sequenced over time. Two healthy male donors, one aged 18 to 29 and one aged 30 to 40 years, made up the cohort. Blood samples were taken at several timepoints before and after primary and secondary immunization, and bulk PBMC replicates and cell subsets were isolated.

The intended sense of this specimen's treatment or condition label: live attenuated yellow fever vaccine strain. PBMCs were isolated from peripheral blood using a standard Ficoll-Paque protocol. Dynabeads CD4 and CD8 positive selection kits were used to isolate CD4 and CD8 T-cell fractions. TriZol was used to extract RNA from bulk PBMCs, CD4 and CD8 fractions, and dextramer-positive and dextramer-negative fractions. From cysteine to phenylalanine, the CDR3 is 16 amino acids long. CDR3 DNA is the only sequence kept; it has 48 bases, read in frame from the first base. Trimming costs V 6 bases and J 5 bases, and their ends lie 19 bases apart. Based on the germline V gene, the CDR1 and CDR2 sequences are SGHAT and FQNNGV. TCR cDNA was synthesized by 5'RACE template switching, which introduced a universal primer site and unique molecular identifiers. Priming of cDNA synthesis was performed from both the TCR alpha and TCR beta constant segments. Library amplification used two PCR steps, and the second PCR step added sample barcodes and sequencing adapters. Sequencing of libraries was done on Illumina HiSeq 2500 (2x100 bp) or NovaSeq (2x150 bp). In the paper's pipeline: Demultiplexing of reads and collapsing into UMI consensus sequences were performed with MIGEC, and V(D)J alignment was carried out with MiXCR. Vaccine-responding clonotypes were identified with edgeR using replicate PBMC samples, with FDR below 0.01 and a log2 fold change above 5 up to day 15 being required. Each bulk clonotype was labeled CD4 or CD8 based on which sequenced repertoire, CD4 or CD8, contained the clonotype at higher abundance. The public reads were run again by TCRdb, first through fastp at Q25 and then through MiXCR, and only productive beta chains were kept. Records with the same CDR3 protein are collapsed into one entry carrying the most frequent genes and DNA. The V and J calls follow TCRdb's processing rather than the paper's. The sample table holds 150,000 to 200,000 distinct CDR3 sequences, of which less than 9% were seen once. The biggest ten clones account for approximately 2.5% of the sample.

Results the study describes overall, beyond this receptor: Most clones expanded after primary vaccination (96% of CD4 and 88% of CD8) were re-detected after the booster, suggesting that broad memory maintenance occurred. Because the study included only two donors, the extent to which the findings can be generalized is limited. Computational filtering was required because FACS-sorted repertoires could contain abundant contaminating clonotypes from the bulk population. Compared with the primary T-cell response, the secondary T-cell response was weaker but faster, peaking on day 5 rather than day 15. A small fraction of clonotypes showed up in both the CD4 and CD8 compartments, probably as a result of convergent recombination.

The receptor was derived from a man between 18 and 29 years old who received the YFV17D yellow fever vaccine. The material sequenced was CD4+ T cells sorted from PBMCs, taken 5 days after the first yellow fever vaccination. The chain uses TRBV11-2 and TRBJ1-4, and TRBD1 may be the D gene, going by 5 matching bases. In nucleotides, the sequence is TGTGCCAGCAGATCCCAGGGTGCAGGACCCAATGAAAAACTGTTTTTT. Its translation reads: CASRSQGAGPNEKLFF.